A selection of T cell receptor beta chains follows, all from one sample in a study of shared clonotypes between healthy human individuals. Clones were sequenced by immunoSEQ multiplex PCR, and TCRdb holds only the in-frame ones, with some missing. The sample contains roughly 330,000 clones, approximately 79% of which appear only once. The sequencing sample was made of memory CD4+ T cells sorted from blood. The receptor source for this set is a man aged 25 to 45 in good health. The CDR3 runs from the conserved cysteine through the conserved F or W. A D gene is named only where the DNA matches it firmly. Not all rows give a size; the values are once, few, many and, for expanded clones, a class.

j_call clone_size v_call cdr3_length d_call cdr3_aa cdr3_nt
TRBJ2-3 . TRBV10-3 15 TRBD2 CAIGAGGGFTDTQYF TGTGCCATCGGCGCGGGCGGGGGATTCACAGATACGCAGTATTTT
TRBJ1-1 few TRBV4-2 17 . CASRQAPSLPPGTEAFF TGTGCCAGCAGGCAAGCACCAAGTCTACCTCCTGGCACTGAAGCTTTCTTT
TRBJ2-5 . TRBV5-4 13 . CASSPYSGETQYF TGTGCCAGCAGCCCGTACTCGGGAGAGACCCAGTACTTC
TRBJ2-3 . TRBV7-3 16 TRBD1 CASSLLAGGLADTQYF TGTGCCAGCAGCTTACTGGCAGGGGGCTTGGCAGATACGCAGTATTTT
TRBJ2-3 . TRBV10-2 16 . CASSNRAKNITDTQYF TGCGCCAGCAGCAACAGGGCGAAAAATATCACAGATACGCAGTATTTT
TRBJ2-1 . TRBV5-1 16 TRBD2 CASSLDLAGSYNEQFF TGCGCCAGCAGCTTGGACCTAGCGGGTTCCTACAATGAGCAGTTCTTC
TRBJ2-7 . TRBV6-1 19 TRBD1 CASSEVGWTGGYFAYEQYF TGTGCCAGCAGTGAAGTTGGTTGGACAGGGGGGTATTTCGCCTACGAGCAGTACTTC
TRBJ2-7 . TRBV14 12 . CASSNNFYEQYF TGTGCCAGCAGCAACAATTTCTACGAGCAGTACTTC
TRBJ1-4 . TRBV28 13 . CASSLGFSEKLFF TGTGCCAGCAGTTTGGGTTTTAGTGAAAAACTGTTTTTT
TRBJ2-7 . TRBV29-1 12 . CSARTFSYEQYF TGCAGCGCCCGAACTTTCTCCTACGAGCAGTACTTC
TRBJ2-7 once TRBV2 14 TRBD1 CASSPRTGGREQYF TGTGCCAGCAGTCCTCGGACAGGGGGGAGGGAGCAGTACTTC
TRBJ2-7 . TRBV14 17 TRBD2 CASSQDRAGGPGYEQYF TGTGCCAGCAGCCAAGACCGAGCGGGAGGGCCGGGCTACGAGCAGTACTTC
TRBJ1-6 . TRBV5-4 14 . CASSRQVYNSPLHF TGTGCCAGCAGCCGACAGGTCTATAATTCACCCCTCCACTTT
TRBJ1-3 . TRBV25-1 15 . CASSDLTGSGNTIYF TGTGCCAGCAGTGACCTAACAGGGTCTGGAAACACCATATATTTT
TRBJ2-3 . TRBV10-3 12 . CAISESIDTQYF TGTGCCATCAGTGAGTCGATAGATACGCAGTATTTT
TRBJ2-3 . TRBV18 13 . CASSSNRQDTQYF TGTGCCAGCTCTTCGAATCGACAGGATACGCAGTATTTT
TRBJ2-3 . TRBV14 13 . CASSQRSTDTQYF TGTGCCAGCAGCCAACGAAGCACAGATACGCAGTATTTT
TRBJ2-5 . TRBV23-1 19 . CASDRGRQGHQLYQETQYF TGCGCCAGCGACCGGGGCCGGCAGGGGCATCAACTGTACCAAGAGACCCAGTACTTC
TRBJ2-5 . TRBV25-1 18 TRBD2 CASTPARTSGIQKETQYF TGTGCCAGCACCCCCGCTCGGACTAGCGGGATACAGAAAGAGACCCAGTACTTC
TRBJ2-1 . TRBV12-5 18 TRBD2 CASGLNGAGGPLHNEQFF TGTGCTAGTGGTTTGAACGGAGCGGGAGGGCCCCTACACAATGAGCAGTTCTTC
TRBJ2-1 . TRBV6-1 13 . CAILRDSLPEQFF TGTGCCATTCTTAGGGACTCCCTTCCTGAGCAGTTCTTC
TRBJ1-2 . TRBV21-1 15 . CASSNLDREHYGYTF TGTGCCAGCAGCAATCTGGACAGGGAGCACTATGGCTACACCTTC
TRBJ1-2 . TRBV12-1 17 . CASPVFFRDGQGSGYTF TGTGCCAGCCCCGTGTTCTTTCGTGATGGACAGGGTAGTGGCTACACCTTC
TRBJ1-6 once TRBV2 15 TRBD1 CASSLTGVHNSPLHF TGTGCCAGCAGCTTAACAGGGGTACATAATTCACCCCTCCACTTT
TRBJ2-5 . TRBV5-1 14 . CASSSESGKETQYF TGCGCCAGCAGCTCGGAAAGCGGTAAAGAGACCCAGTACTTC
TRBJ2-7 . TRBV7-9 13 . CASSSIDGDEQYF TGTGCCAGCAGCTCCATAGACGGAGACGAGCAGTACTTC
TRBJ1-2 few TRBV2 12 . CASGAGERGYTF TGTGCCAGCGGGGCAGGGGAGAGAGGCTACACCTTC
TRBJ2-7 once TRBV30 13 TRBD1 CAWGTGAGYEQYF TGTGCCTGGGGGACAGGGGCGGGTTACGAGCAGTACTTC
TRBJ1-1 . TRBV6-5 16 TRBD1 CASSYGWTGGVTEAFF TGTGCCAGCAGTTACGGATGGACAGGGGGCGTCACTGAAGCTTTCTTT